This entry is about one T cell receptor (beta chain). The CDR3 contains 14 residues. Trimming pared 0 bases from V and 2 bases from J, leaving 8 bases between. CDR1 is SGDLS, CDR2 YYNGEE, per germline. The record originates from a study of blood T cell repertoires in COVID-19. Study-wide background: Samples taken during acute and convalescent COVID-19 were collected in the United States, Italy and Spain. From T cells, B-cell-depleted T cells, or PBMCs came the material, which was cDNA or gDNA.

Original processing methods: By means of reference gene primer amplification, nucleated cell counts were estimated. Sequenced by immunoSEQ multiplex PCR; TCRdb stores in-frame clones only, minus some. D and trimming come from the DNA, and the V and J calls and clone size come from that table. Counted here are roughly 200,000 clones, about 90% occurring once; the ten biggest clones make up around 0.63%. J is TRBJ1-1 and V is TRBV9, with unresolved D. Input material: peripheral blood. The receptor's source is a man between 50 and 59 years old with acute or convalescent COVID-19. The CDR3 bases are TGTGCCAGCAGCGTAGGGGCAGATAACACTGAAGCTTTCTTT. Protein sequence: CASSVGADNTEAFF.